The present TCR beta chain was sequenced within a study of CXCR3-negative and CXCR3-positive naive CD8 T cells. Study context: Sequencing gave about 140 million TRB reads overall, about 1.5 +/- 0.3 million per library.

Broader study findings: Naive cells used TRBV-TRBJ genes in much the same way whether CXCR3-negative or CXCR3-positive; memory cells did not. CXCR3-negative naive cells had less hydrophobic TRB CDR3s than did CXCR3-positive naive cells. Comparably high diversity marked both naive subsets, whereas memory CD8+ cells had much lower diversity. After cryopreservation, CXCR3 expression dropped partially; most assays used fresh PBMCs.

Through 5' RACE with UMI labels, the TRB cDNA libraries were prepared. For each CDR3 protein, TCRdb gives one entry from its re-call of the 5' RACE reads, without DNA. This table holds tens of thousands of distinct CDR3 sequences. The CDR3 is 14 residues long. CDR1 SGHTA and CDR2 FQGNSA come from the germline V gene. Of note for this clonotype: Its cognate antigen is unknown.

Material for sequencing was naive CXCR3+ CD8+ T cells from blood. The subset was: CD45RO-CCR7+CD27+CD95- naive CD8+ T cells expressing CXCR3 (TNR3+). V is TRBV7-2 and J is TRBJ1-1. The receptor's source is a human donor in good health. Some clones in this sample may be carry-over from other donors' samples. CDR3 sequence reads: CASSLWQENTEAFF.